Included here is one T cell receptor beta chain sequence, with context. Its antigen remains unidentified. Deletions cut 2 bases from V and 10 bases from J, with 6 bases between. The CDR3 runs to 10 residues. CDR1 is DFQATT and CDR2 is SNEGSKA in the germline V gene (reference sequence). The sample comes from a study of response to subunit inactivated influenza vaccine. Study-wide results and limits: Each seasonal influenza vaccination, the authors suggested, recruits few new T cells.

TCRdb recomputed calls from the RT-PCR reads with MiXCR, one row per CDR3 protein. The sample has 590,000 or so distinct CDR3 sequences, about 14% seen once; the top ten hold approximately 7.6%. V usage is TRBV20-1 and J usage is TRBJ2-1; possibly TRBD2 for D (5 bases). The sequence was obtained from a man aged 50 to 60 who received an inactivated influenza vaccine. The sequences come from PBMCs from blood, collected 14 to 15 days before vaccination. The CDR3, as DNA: TGCAGTGCTAGATTAGCGGAGCAGTTCTTC. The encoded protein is CSARLAEQFF.